The 10 T cell receptor beta chains below all came from one sample that was sequenced in a study of shared clonotypes between healthy human individuals. Sequencing used immunoSEQ multiplex PCR; TCRdb keeps in-frame clones, though not all of them. The table has some 2,500,000 clones, 93% seen once; the top ten hold roughly 0.39%. The sample comprised naive CD4+ T cells from PBMCs. Subset defined: CD45RA+ positively selected. The receptors were sampled from a man between 18 and 35 years old in good health. Some clones in this sample may be carry-over from other donors' samples.

V usage is TRBV7-3 and J usage is TRBJ2-7; TRBD2 matches at 9 bases. The germline V gene has CDR1 SGHTA and CDR2 FQGTGA. This CDR3 is 15 amino acids long. V lost 5 bases, J lost 0 bases, and 5 bases stayed unmatched. The CDR3 here is CASSILAGGSYEQYF. The CDR3 bases are TGTGCCAGCAGCATACTAGCGGGTGGCTCCTACGAGCAGTACTTC.

Regarding this clone: A junction boundary mismatches the germline segment, possibly from a read error. The chain is built from TRBV5-1 and TRBJ2-4; D is unresolved. Per germline, CDR1 SGHRS and CDR2 YFSETQ. The CDR3 totals 14 residues. The CDR3: CASSLGPARNIQYF. The CDR3 coding sequence is TGCGCCAGCAGCTTGGGGCCAGCCAGAAACATTCAGTACTTC.

The chain is built from TRBV18 and TRBJ1-2; TRBD1 matches 8 bases. V shed 0 bases, J shed 6 bases, and the junction held 9 bases outside the gene matches. The CDR3 runs 16 residues. The germline CDR1 and CDR2 sequences are KGHSH and LQKENI. CDR3 coding DNA: TGTGCCAGCTCACCACCTTACCCGGGACAGGATGATGGCTACACCTTC. It yields the protein CASSPPYPGQDDGYTF. Full variable domain (rest looked up from reference TRBV18 and TRBJ1-2): NAGVMQNPRHLVRRRGQEARLRCSPMKGHSHVYWYRQLPEEGLKFMVYLQKENIIDESGMPKERFSAEFPKEGPSILRIQQVVRGDSAAYFCASSPPYPGQDDGYTFGSGTRLTVV.

In regard to this clone: Other DNA sequences of this sample code for an identical CDR3. The rearrangement links TRBV19 to TRBJ2-7; 7 bases line up with TRBD1. The germline V gene encodes CDR1 LNHDA and CDR2 SQIVND (reference sequence). The V segment lost 4 bases and the J segment 1 base; nucleotides outside the gene matches: 4. The CDR3 is 14 residues long. CDR3 loop: CASSSRQGSYEQYF. The CDR3 DNA is TGTGCCAGTAGTAGCAGACAGGGATCCTACGAGCAGTACTTC.

On this clone: At the DNA level, this CDR3 is encoded by other sequences in the same sample as well. This chain connects TRBV12-5 to TRBJ2-5; 7 bases agree with TRBD2. Trimming removed 6 bases from V and 4 bases from J; junction bases left unmatched: 5. The CDR3 consists of 13 residues. Germline V gives CDR1 LGHNT, CDR2 FRNRAP. The CDR3 DNA reads as TGTGCTAGTGGCCAAGGGAGGGGAGAGACCCAGTACTTC. It yields the protein CASGQGRGETQYF.

The gene calls are TRBV7-9 and TRBJ2-1, with 9 bases lining up with TRBD2. Looked up from germline, CDR1 is SEHNR and CDR2 is FQNEAQ (reference sequence). With V trimmed by 7 bases and J by 5 bases, 12 bases remained unmatched. The CDR3 runs to 16 residues. DNA for the CDR3: TGTGCCAGCACCCGGTTAGGACTAGCGACAGACAATGAGCAGTTCTTC. The encoded protein is CASTRLGLATDNEQFF.

V gene TRBV18 combines with J gene TRBJ1-2; D ambiguous. The V gene lost 0 bases and the J gene lost 4 bases, with 15 bases spanning the gap. The CDR3 sequence is 16 residues long. Germline V CDR1 and CDR2: KGHSH, LQKENI. For the CDR3, the DNA is TGTGCCAGCTCACCACCGGGCTCCTTTCCCCTCTATGGCTACACCTTC. Translation: CASSPPGSFPLYGYTF.

The chain uses TRBV19 and TRBJ2-1; 10 bases line up with TRBD2. This CDR3 is 15 amino acids long. Per the germline V gene, CDR1 is LNHDA and CDR2 is SQIVND (reference sequence). The V gene end was trimmed by 5 bases and the J gene end by 6 bases; junction bases not matched to a gene: 7. The CDR3 nucleotides read TGTGCCAGTAGTGGACTAGCGGCTCTTGGCAATGAGCAGTTCTTC. It yields the protein CASSGLAALGNEQFF.

The V call is TRBV29-1, the J call TRBJ2-5, with TRBD2 matching over 14 bases. TRBJ2-7 explains the end of the DNA better; the J call may be wrong. Germline CDR1 and CDR2: SQVTM and ANQGSEA. The CDR3 has 14 amino acids. The CDR3 sequence is CSVGGLAGVNEQYF. The CDR3 coding sequence is TGCAGCGTTGGGGGACTAGCGGGAGTGAACGAGCAGTACTTC.

The genes are TRBV6-1 and TRBJ2-1; D unclear. V lost 8 bases, J lost 0 bases, and 5 bases lay in between. The CDR3 is 12 residues long. CDR1 and CDR2 from the germline V gene are MNHNS and SASEGT. CDR3 DNA: TGTGCCAGCGCGTCCTCCTACAATGAGCAGTTCTTC. Its translation is CASASSYNEQFF.